This passage covers 20 T cell receptor beta chains from one sample sequenced in a study of T cell repertoires in cytomegalovirus infection. Each CDR3 protein gets one entry after TCRdb re-called the reads with MiXCR. The data contain roughly 630,000 distinct CDR3 sequences, 24% of them seen just once; the ten biggest clones take up roughly 8%. The specimen was CD8+ T cells from PBMCs. The receptors here all came from a human donor in good health (CMV status not recorded). Some clones in this sample may be carry-over from other donors' samples.

V gene TRBV7-4 combines with J gene TRBJ1-2; the D is unclear. Germline CDR1 SGHVT, CDR2 SQSDAQ. There are 12 residues in the CDR3. V was clipped by 6 bases and J by 8 bases, with 13 bases between them. In nucleotides, the CDR3 is TGTGCCAGCAGTCATGGAGGGCTCGGCTACACCTTC. Protein: CASSHGGLGYTF.

This clonotype was detected many times. CDR3 residues: CASSWGGQGNSPLHF. CDR3 DNA sequence: TGTGCCAGCAGTTGGGGGGGGCAGGGGAATTCACCCCTCCACTTT. V gene TRBV7-2 combines with J gene TRBJ1-6, with D possibly matching TRBD1 (6 bases). This CDR3 comprises 15 residues. Trimming took off 6 bases at V and 7 bases at J, with 16 bases between the two ends. Per germline, CDR1 SGHTA and CDR2 FQGNSA. Full variable domain (missing parts from reference TRBV7-2 and TRBJ1-6): GAGVSQSPSNKVTEKGKDVELRCDPISGHTALYWYRQSLGQGLEFLIYFQGNSAPDKSGLPSDRFSAERTGGSVSTLTIQRTQQEDSAVYLCASSWGGQGNSPLHFGNGTRLTVT.

This CDR3 is CASSPWDREGYNEQFF. The CDR3 nucleotides read TGTGCCAGCAGTCCCTGGGACAGGGAGGGATACAATGAGCAGTTCTTC. The chain employs TRBV12-3 or TRBV12-4 and TRBJ2-1; TRBD1 matches 9 bases. The length of the CDR3 is 16 residues. The V and J ends lost 5 bases and 4 bases, in that order; junction bases with no gene match: 9.

The V gene is TRBV6-2 or TRBV6-3, the J gene TRBJ2-7; 7 nucleotides line up with TRBD1. V lost 6 bases and J lost 3; bases outside the gene matches: 17. The CDR3 consists of 17 residues. The V gene's germline CDR1 is MNHEY and CDR2 SVGEGT. CDR3 region: CASSSRKGQWGLYEQYV. The CDR3 bases are TGTGCCAGCAGCTCCCGGAAGGGACAGTGGGGCCTCTACGAGCAGTACGTC.

This clonotype has a single count. The chain couples TRBV20-1 to TRBJ1-1; perhaps TRBD1 as D (5 bases). Trimming shortened V by 3 bases and J by 2 bases, and 16 bases separated the two germline ends. The CDR3 is made up of 15 amino acids. Per germline, CDR1 DFQATT and CDR2 SNEGSKA (reference sequence). CDR3 in amino acids: CSARDYRSLNTEAFF. CDR3 sequence (DNA): TGCAGTGCTAGGGACTACAGGTCTTTAAACACTGAAGCTTTCTTT.

With respect to this clonotype: The germline gene is not matched at one end of the junction; a read error may be the cause. This chain connects TRBV4-1 to TRBJ2-1, with D possibly matching TRBD1 (6 bases). There are 14 residues in the CDR3. CDR1 MGHRA and CDR2 YSYEKL come from the germline V gene. Here the CDR3 reads CASSQEPGDNQQFF. In DNA form, the CDR3 reads TGCGCCAGCAGCCAAGAACCAGGGGACAATCAGCAGTTCTTC.

This clonotype has a handful of counts. The CDR3 DNA is TGCAGTGCGAACCGGGACACAATAAACGAAGCTTTCTTT. Protein: CSANRDTINEAFF. V usage is TRBV20-1 and J usage is TRBJ1-1; a possible D gene is TRBD1 (6 bases). V was shortened by 6 bases and J by 8 bases, with 19 bases between the two germline ends. The germline CDR1 and CDR2 sequences are DFQATT and SNEGSKA (reference sequence). This CDR3 is built from 13 residues.

There are many counts of this clonotype. The J gene is TRBJ2-1, the V gene TRBV7-9; 7 bases map to TRBD2. CDR1 is SEHNR, CDR2 FQNEAQ, per germline (reference sequence). Trimming removed 5 bases from V and 8 bases from J; junction bases left unmatched: 3. The CDR3 extends over 12 amino acids. The CDR3 sequence is CASSPRGDEQFF. The CDR3 region has the DNA TGTGCCAGCAGCCCCCGGGGGGATGAGCAGTTCTTC.

The gene calls are TRBV15 and TRBJ2-1, with D maybe TRBD2 (6 bases). V was trimmed by 5 bases and J by 1 base, leaving 15 bases between them. CDR3 size: 16 residues. CDR1 LNHNV and CDR2 YYDKDF come from the germline V gene (reference sequence). This CDR3 reads CATSLTRDLSYNEQFF. CDR3 nucleotide sequence: TGTGCCACCAGCCTGACCAGGGACTTATCCTACAATGAGCAGTTCTTC.

This clonotype was seen repeatedly, ten times or more. This chain joins TRBV7-2 and TRBJ2-5, with 10 bases fitting TRBD1. The CDR3 spans 16 residues. Germline CDR1 reads SGHTA; CDR2 reads FQGNSA. V was pared by 3 bases and J by 5 bases, with 9 bases of the junction left unmatched. The CDR3, as DNA: TGTGCCAGCAGCTTTGCGACAGGGGGCTTTTTTGAGACCCAGTACTTC. It yields the protein CASSFATGGFFETQYF. The variable domain in full, with the rest retrieved from reference TRBV7-2 and TRBJ2-5, is GAGVSQSPSNKVTEKGKDVELRCDPISGHTALYWYRQSLGQGLEFLIYFQGNSAPDKSGLPSDRFSAERTGGSVSTLTIQRTQQEDSAVYLCASSFATGGFFETQYFGPGTRLLVL.

V is TRBV29-1 and J is TRBJ2-1; D is undetermined. Trimming cost V 7 bases and J 10 bases, with 14 bases left between them. This CDR3 region has 11 residues. Germline CDR1 and CDR2: SQVTM and ANQGSEA. This CDR3 reads CSAPVGNEQFF. The DNA of the CDR3 is TGCAGCGCCCCTGTGGGGAACGAGCAGTTCTTC.

This clonotype was counted ten times or more. V is TRBV28 and J is TRBJ2-1, with 12 bases identical to TRBD2. This CDR3 has 18 residues. The germline CDR1 and CDR2 sequences are MDHEN and SYDVKM. The V and J ends lost 1 base and 4 bases, in that order; junction bases with no gene match: 8. The CDR3 spells CASSLSLAGGPLYNEQFF. The CDR3 nucleotides read TGTGCCAGCAGTTTATCCCTAGCGGGGGGGCCACTGTACAATGAGCAGTTCTTC.

V and J are TRBV20-1 and TRBJ1-2, with D maybe TRBD1 (6 bases). The V gene lost 5 bases and the J gene lost 0 bases, with 19 bases spanning the gap. Germline loops: CDR1 DFQATT, CDR2 SNEGSKA (reference sequence). The CDR3 sequence is 16 residues long. CDR3 protein: CSAPRGAGESNYGYTF. The CDR3 bases are TGCAGTGCTCCCCGGGGGGCAGGGGAGTCTAACTATGGCTACACCTTC.

A few counts support this clonotype. The V gene is TRBV7-8, the J gene TRBJ1-2; D is possibly TRBD1 (5 bases). The length of the CDR3 is 15 residues. The germline V gene has CDR1 SGHVS and CDR2 FQNEAQ. V was clipped by 1 base and J by 7 bases, with 16 bases between them. As DNA, the CDR3 is TGTGCCAGCAGCTTAGGGGGTCGTTGGGGACGTGGCTACACCTTC. As protein: CASSLGGRWGRGYTF.

This clonotype was observed a few times. The chain recombines TRBV29-1 with TRBJ2-1; D may be TRBD1 (6 bases). The CDR3 loop spans 15 amino acids. V was trimmed by 4 bases and J by 0 bases, leaving 13 bases between them. Germline CDR1 SQVTM, CDR2 ANQGSEA. CDR3 in amino acids: CSVVTGLSSYNEQFF. The CDR3 DNA reads TGCAGCGTTGTGACAGGCTTAAGCTCCTACAATGAGCAGTTCTTC.

The chain is built from TRBV27 and TRBJ1-2; possibly TRBD1 for D (5 bases). V gave up 11 bases and J gave up 0 bases, with 13 bases separating them. The CDR3 has 13 residues. Per germline, CDR1 MNHEY and CDR2 SMNVEV (reference sequence). The CDR3, as DNA: TGTGCCTGCTTGGGGCCCCCTAACTATGGCTACACCTTC. Protein: CACLGPPNYGYTF.

This clonotype was detected a few times. The rearrangement joins TRBV12-3 or TRBV12-4 to TRBJ2-2; 8 bases fit TRBD1. Trimming removed 6 bases from V and 5 bases from J; junction bases left unmatched: 23. The CDR3 is 20 amino acids. The CDR3 DNA follows: TGTGCCAGCAGCTCCGGAGTCCGGGACAGGTCTATTTTTGGGACCGGGGAGCTGTTTTTT. This sequence encodes CASSSGVRDRSIFGTGELFF.

The table lists this clonotype with a few counts. The chain uses TRBV25-1 and TRBJ1-2, with D uncertain. V lost 5 bases, J lost 4 bases, and 14 bases lay in between. Germline values: CDR1 MGHDK, CDR2 SYGVNS. CDR3 length equals 14 residues. Here the CDR3 DNA reads TGTGCCAGCAGTAAGGAGAACAGCCCCTATGGCTACACCTTC. It translates to CASSKENSPYGYTF.

This clonotype was observed a few times. The J gene is TRBJ1-1, the V gene TRBV19; a possible D gene is TRBD1 (5 bases). The V end lost 7 bases, the J end lost 11 bases, and 17 bases lay between the germline ends. The CDR3 contains 12 residues. CDR1 and CDR2 (germline): LNHDA, SQIVND (reference sequence). CDR3 loop: CASTPGGWAAFF. The CDR3 region has the DNA TGTGCCAGTACCCCCGGGGGTTGGGCGGCTTTCTTT.

The chain is built from TRBV2 and TRBJ2-1, with 9 nucleotides matching TRBD2. Germline-derived CDR1 and CDR2 are SNHLY and FYNNEI. The CDR3 totals 16 residues. The J segment lost 5 bases and the V segment lost 0 bases, leaving 5 bases of the junction unmatched. The CDR3 sequence is CASSEAKRGANNEQFF. The CDR3 DNA reads TGTGCCAGCAGTGAAGCGAAGCGGGGGGCCAACAATGAGCAGTTCTTC.